This TCR beta chain derives from a study of CD8 T cells in ankylosing spondylitis. Study-wide findings and caveats: Earlier literature documents some of the motif variants in reactive arthritis synovial fluid and blood. The authors found the disease-linked clones to be CD8+ and relatively rare in peripheral blood. Seemingly distinctive of ankylosing spondylitis blood was a TCR beta motif formed by eight highly homologous variants.

Each TCR beta library was made by quantitative 5'-RACE that incorporated molecular barcodes. TCRdb analysed the 5' RACE reads with MiXCR anew, one entry per CDR3 protein. The repertoire consists of about 750,000 distinct CDR3 sequences, with around 20% occurring once and the leading ten covering around 20%. Comment on this clonotype: Antigen specificity is unknown.

The germline gives CDR1 SGHAT, CDR2 FQDESV (reference sequence). The CDR3 sequence is 22 residues long. V was clipped by 0 bases and J by 9 bases; unmatched bases: 25. The TCR sequence derives from a male donor with ankylosing spondylitis. Sequencing was carried out using blood, either unsorted or a sorted T cell fraction (not recorded which). This chain uses TRBV11-1 with TRBJ2-1; 11 positions agree with TRBD1. Here the CDR3 reads CASSLAPATGTDRGRTAGEQFF. The CDR3 DNA sequence: TGTGCCAGCAGCTTAGCCCCGGCAACAGGGACGGACAGGGGGCGAACAGCGGGTGAGCAGTTCTTC. Supplemented by reference TRBV11-1 and TRBJ2-1, the full variable domain reads EAEVAQSPRYKITEKSQAVAFWCDPISGHATLYWYRQILGQGPELLVQFQDESVVDDSQLPKDRFSAERLKGVDSTLKIQPAELGDSAMYLCASSLAPATGTDRGRTAGEQFFGPGTRLTVL.